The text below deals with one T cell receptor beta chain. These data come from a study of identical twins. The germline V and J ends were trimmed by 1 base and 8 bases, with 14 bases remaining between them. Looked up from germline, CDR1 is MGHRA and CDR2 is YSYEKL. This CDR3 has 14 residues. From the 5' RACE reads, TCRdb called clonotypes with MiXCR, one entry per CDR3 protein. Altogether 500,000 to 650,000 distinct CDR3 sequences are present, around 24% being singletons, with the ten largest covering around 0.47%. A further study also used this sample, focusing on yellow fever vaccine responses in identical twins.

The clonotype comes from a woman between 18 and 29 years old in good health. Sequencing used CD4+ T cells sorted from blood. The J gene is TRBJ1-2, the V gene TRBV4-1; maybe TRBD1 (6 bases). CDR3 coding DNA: TGCGCCAGCAGCCAAGGTTCGGGGGCGAGAGGCTACACCTTC. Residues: CASSQGSGARGYTF.